Listed here are 30 T cell receptor beta chains from one sample, sequenced in a study of T cell repertoires in cytomegalovirus infection. TCRdb reprocessed the reads via MiXCR and lists one record per CDR3 protein. This sample carries fewer than 550,000 distinct CDR3 sequences, approximately 15% of them seen once, and the ten largest clones take roughly a quarter. The sequenced sample was CD8+ T cells from PBMCs. The origin of the receptors is a human donor in good health (CMV status not recorded). Some clones in this sample may be carry-over from other donors' samples.

This clonotype was counted ten times or more. The rearrangement uses TRBV29-1 and TRBJ2-1; no clear D gene. This CDR3 region has 12 residues. Looked up from germline, CDR1 is SQVTM and CDR2 is ANQGSEA. The ends were cut back, 4 bases at V and 3 bases at J, with 7 bases in the middle. CDR3 residues: CSVGDNYNEQFF. DNA for the CDR3: TGCAGCGTTGGTGACAACTACAATGAGCAGTTCTTC.

This clonotype was detected ten times or more. This chain uses TRBV28 with TRBJ1-2; D is perhaps TRBD1 (5 bases). Germline assignment: CDR1 MDHEN and CDR2 SYDVKM. The CDR3 has 20 amino acids. V lost 5 bases to trimming and J lost 3 bases, with 31 bases between them. CDR3 protein: CASSTFKTGGGPVEDYGYTF. The CDR3 DNA reads as TGTGCCAGCAGTACCTTCAAAACAGGTGGCGGCCCGGTTGAGGACTATGGCTACACCTTC.

The chain employs TRBV27 and TRBJ2-2; 16 nucleotides line up with TRBD2. Germline V gene sequence: CDR1 MNHEY, CDR2 SMNVEV (reference sequence). V was pared by 5 bases and J by 6 bases, with 9 bases of the junction left unmatched. The CDR3 consists of 18 residues. CDR3 in amino acids: CASSRGLAGGPDAGELFF. CDR3 bases: TGTGCCAGCAGTCGGGGACTAGCGGGAGGGCCTGACGCCGGGGAGCTGTTTTTT.

The V and J genes are TRBV4-2 and TRBJ1-5; D uncertain. Germline CDR1 LGHNA, CDR2 YNFKEQ. The CDR3 spans 17 residues. Trimming took 2 bases from V and 4 from J, leaving 18 bases between them. In DNA form, the CDR3 reads TGTGCCAGCAGCCAAAATATGGGAGGAGATCCGAATCAGCCCCAGCATTTT. Translated, it gives CASSQNMGGDPNQPQHF.

This clonotype was counted between two and nine times. This rearrangement joins TRBV20-1 to TRBJ2-7, with TRBD1 identical over 7 bases. CDR3 length: 13 residues. The junction had 7 bases not matched to a gene; V was cut back by 5 bases and J by 3 bases. CDR1 is DFQATT and CDR2 is SNEGSKA in the germline V gene (reference sequence). CDR3 sequence reads: CSALRDRRYEQYF. The CDR3 region has the DNA TGCAGTGCTCTCCGGGACAGACGCTACGAGCAGTACTTC.

The chain carries TRBV15 and TRBJ2-2; 7 nucleotides line up with TRBD2. CDR1 is LNHNV, CDR2 YYDKDF, per germline (reference sequence). The CDR3 is 15 residues long. Trimming took 5 bases from V and 7 from J; bases not matched to a gene: 10. CDR3 bases: TGTGCCACCAGCTCTGGGGGGGGGGTGAGCGGGGAGCTGTTTTTT. It specifies CATSSGGGVSGELFF.

On this clonotype: It is likely a read error, because the conserved phenylalanine at the end of the CDR3 is missing. V usage is TRBV29-1 and J usage is TRBJ2-5; TRBD1 is a possible D gene (5 bases). The germline V gene has CDR1 SQVTM and CDR2 ANQGSEA. Deletions cut 3 bases from V and 1 base from J, with 12 bases between. The CDR3 is 14 amino acids. The CDR3 bases are TGCAGCGTTGAGACAGTTGTCCTCCAAGAGACCCAGTACTTA. Translated: CSVETVVLQETQYL.

This clonotype has only a few counts. The genes are TRBV27 and TRBJ1-1; 7 nucleotides line up with TRBD1. With 7 bases clipped from V and 5 bases from J, the junction kept 10 bases outside the gene matches. This CDR3 is 14 amino acids long. The germline V gene encodes CDR1 MNHEY and CDR2 SMNVEV (reference sequence). CDR3 sequence reads: CASIDRQGNTEAFF. The CDR3, as DNA: TGTGCCAGCATCGACAGACAGGGAAATACTGAAGCTTTCTTT.

There are many counts of this clonotype. This chain links TRBV7-2 with TRBJ1-5; no definite D call. V gave up 4 bases and J gave up 0 bases, with 10 bases separating them. Germline V gene sequence: CDR1 SGHTA, CDR2 FQGNSA. CDR3 length: 15 residues. The CDR3 DNA reads as TGTGCCAGCAGCTCGGACTATTATAGCAATCAGCCCCAGCATTTT. Translation: CASSSDYYSNQPQHF.

This clonotype showed up just a few times. The gene calls are TRBV19 and TRBJ1-5; D is unresolved. The V gene's germline CDR1 is LNHDA and CDR2 SQIVND (reference sequence). The CDR3 runs 15 residues. Between the trimmed V and J ends, which lost 6 bases and 0 bases, there was a span of 12 bases. The CDR3 region has the DNA TGTGCCAGTAGAAAATATCCGGATAGCAATCAGCCCCAGCATTTT. Translated: CASRKYPDSNQPQHF. Full variable domain (outside the CDR3, taken from reference TRBV19 and TRBJ1-5): DGGITQSPKYLFRKEGQNVTLSCEQNLNHDAMYWYRQDPGQGLRLIYYSQIVNDFQKGDIAEGYSVSREKKESFPLTVTSAQKNPTAFYLCASRKYPDSNQPQHFGDGTRLSIL.

This clonotype was seen ten or more times. The chain has TRBV7-2 and TRBJ2-1, with D possibly TRBD1 on 6 matching bases. Deletions cut 7 bases from V and 0 bases from J, with 13 bases between. From germline, CDR1 is SGHTA and CDR2 FQGNSA. The CDR3 runs 15 residues. This chain's CDR3 is CASTRDRNSYNEQFF. CDR3 coding DNA: TGTGCCAGCACCCGAGACAGGAACTCCTACAATGAGCAGTTCTTC.

This clonotype came up many times. The V and J genes are TRBV6-5 and TRBJ2-2, with a weak D call TRBD1 (5 bases). The germline V and J ends were trimmed by 5 bases and 3 bases, with 25 bases remaining between them. CDR1 is MNHEY and CDR2 is SVGAGI in the germline V gene. The CDR3 covers 19 residues. CDR3 in DNA: TGTGCCAGCAGTCGGAAGGGGCTCGGACACCCTGCGGACACCGGGGAGCTGTTTTTT. Translation gives CASSRKGLGHPADTGELFF.

This chain uses TRBV5-4 with TRBJ2-7, with 9 bases identical to TRBD1. The germline CDR1 and CDR2 sequences are SGHNT and YYREEE (reference sequence). Trimming took 4 bases from V and 4 from J; bases not matched to a gene: 9. The length of the CDR3 is 15 residues. CDR3 loop: CASSRGTGSTYEQYF. The CDR3 DNA is TGTGCCAGCAGCAGGGGGACAGGGAGTACGTACGAGCAGTACTTC.

This clonotype was seen a few times. The gene calls are TRBV2 and TRBJ1-2; D call uncertain. V dropped 4 bases and J dropped 4 bases, with 10 bases sitting between them. This CDR3 contains 13 residues. The germline gives CDR1 SNHLY, CDR2 FYNNEI. The DNA for the CDR3 is TGTGCCAGCAGTGGGCGGCAGAGCTATGGCTACACCTTC. Amino acids: CASSGRQSYGYTF. The full variable domain, rest sourced from reference TRBV2 and TRBJ1-2, is EPEVTQTPSHQVTQMGQEVILRCVPISNHLYFYWYRQILGQKVEFLVSFYNNEISEKSEIFDDQFSVERPDGSNFTLKIRSTKLEDSAMYFCASSGRQSYGYTFGSGTRLTVV.

This clonotype has more than one count but fewer than ten. The chain employs TRBV6-1 and TRBJ1-1; 10 bases line up with TRBD1. V gave up 5 bases and J gave up 5 bases; unmatched junction bases: 8. Germline V gene lookup returns CDR1 MNHNS and CDR2 SASEGT. The CDR3 has 15 amino acids. The CDR3 loop reads CASSSRGQGVTEAFF. In DNA form, the CDR3 reads TGTGCCAGCAGTTCACGCGGACAGGGGGTTACTGAAGCTTTCTTT.

This clonotype has just a few counts. The chain combines TRBV13 with TRBJ2-1, with D uncertain. Trimming shortened V by 3 bases and J by 2 bases, and 14 bases separated the two germline ends. Germline V CDR1 and CDR2: PRHDT, FYEKMQ (reference sequence). This CDR3 is built from 16 residues. The CDR3 protein is CASSFPSGPTYNEQFF. In nucleotides, the CDR3 is TGTGCCAGCAGCTTTCCCTCTGGACCTACCTACAATGAGCAGTTCTTC.

Many counts were recorded for this clonotype. The gene calls are TRBV19 and TRBJ1-5; possible D gene TRBD1, 5 bases. Germline CDR1 is LNHDA and CDR2 is SQIVND (reference sequence). The CDR3 totals 13 residues. Trimming removed 7 bases at V and 11 bases at J, with 18 bases between. In nucleotides, the CDR3 is TGTGCCAGTACGGCAGGGTCGGGTTTGGCCCAGCATTTT. Protein sequence: CASTAGSGLAQHF.

Ten or more counts support this clonotype. The rearrangement links TRBV10-3 to TRBJ2-7; weak D call: TRBD1 (6 bases). This CDR3 has 16 amino acids. Trimming took 3 bases from V and 4 from J, leaving 19 bases between them. Germline V lookup: CDR1 ENHRY, CDR2 SYGVKD. The CDR3 DNA reads as TGTGCCATCAGTGATTATGTGTCTGGGGACACTTACGAGCAGTACTTC. Protein sequence: CAISDYVSGDTYEQYF.

This clonotype was seen more than once but under ten times. The chain links TRBV11-2 to TRBJ2-5, with TRBD2 matching 14 bases. Germline CDR1 reads SGHAT; CDR2 reads FQNNGV. The CDR3 is made up of 16 amino acids. Trimming took 5 bases from V and 5 from J; bases not matched to a gene: 7. The CDR3, as DNA: TGTGCCAGCAGCCCTGGGACTAGCGGGGGTTGGGAGACCCAGTACTTC. Translation: CASSPGTSGGWETQYF.

This clonotype occurred many times. In nucleotides, the CDR3 is TGTGCCAGCAGCCTCGACATGAACACTGAAGCTTTCTTT. It encodes CASSLDMNTEAFF. V is TRBV7-8 and J is TRBJ1-1; D is uncertain. Trimming shortened V by 5 bases and J by 0 bases, and 7 bases separated the two germline ends. The germline V gene has CDR1 SGHVS and CDR2 FQNEAQ. The CDR3 spans 13 residues.

Many counts were recorded for this clonotype. The V gene is TRBV7-2, the J gene TRBJ2-2; maybe TRBD1 (5 bases). The germline V and J ends were trimmed by 4 bases and 1 base, with 13 bases remaining between them. Germline CDR1 SGHTA, CDR2 FQGNSA. CDR3 size: 16 residues. CDR3 DNA: TGTGCCAGCAGCTACCCCGGAAGGGGGAACACCGGGGAGCTGTTTTTT. It translates to CASSYPGRGNTGELFF. Based on the CDR3 plus reference TRBV7-2 and TRBJ2-2, the full variable domain is GAGVSQSPSNKVTEKGKDVELRCDPISGHTALYWYRQSLGQGLEFLIYFQGNSAPDKSGLPSDRFSAERTGGSVSTLTIQRTQQEDSAVYLCASSYPGRGNTGELFFGEGSRLTVL.

The sample holds a few counts of this clonotype. V gene TRBV19 combines with J gene TRBJ1-1; D gene uncertain. V lost 9 bases and J 3 bases, leaving 17 bases between the germline ends. Per the germline V gene, CDR1 is LNHDA and CDR2 is SQIVND (reference sequence). CDR3 length: 14 residues. The CDR3 reads CASLPRRRDTEAFF. CDR3 DNA: TGTGCCAGCCTACCCAGGAGGAGGGACACTGAAGCTTTCTTT.

The chain uses TRBV28 and TRBJ1-1; unclear D gene. The CDR3 sequence is 14 residues long. V gave up 3 bases and J gave up 4 bases, with 12 bases separating them. The germline V gene encodes CDR1 MDHEN and CDR2 SYDVKM. The CDR3 region has the DNA TGTGCCAGCAGTTTGAACATGGTACTCACTGAAGCTTTCTTT. Amino acids: CASSLNMVLTEAFF.

Only a few counts were recorded for this clonotype. The V gene is TRBV10-3, the J gene TRBJ2-1; 8 bases align to TRBD2. This CDR3 has 14 residues. V lost 2 bases and J lost 6; bases outside the gene matches: 3. Germline values: CDR1 ENHRY, CDR2 SYGVKD. CDR3 bases: TGTGCCATCAGTGAGCCGGGACTAGGCAATGAGCAGTTCTTC. Residues: CAISEPGLGNEQFF.

The sample holds many counts of this clonotype. This chain links TRBV12-3 or TRBV12-4 with TRBJ1-6, with D uncertain. V was shortened by 5 bases and J by 4 bases, with 18 bases between the two germline ends. The CDR3 runs 17 residues. The CDR3 DNA reads as TGTGCCAGCAGTCCTACTCCTCTTCCCGCGTATAATTCACCCCTCCACTTT. Translation gives CASSPTPLPAYNSPLHF.

In its sample, this clonotype was seen a few times. This may stem from a read error, because a much larger clone lies one nucleotide away. V usage is TRBV4-2 and J usage is TRBJ2-2, with D perhaps TRBD1 (6 bases). Trimming stripped 4 bases from V and 0 bases from J, with 9 bases between. This CDR3 contains 15 residues. CDR1 is LGHNA, CDR2 YNFKEQ, per germline. The DNA of the CDR3 is TGTGCCAGCAGCCCGGGACACGCGAACACCGGGGAGCTGTTTTTT. Residues: CASSPGHANTGELFF.

A few counts support this clonotype. The J gene is TRBJ2-3, the V gene TRBV15; 10 nucleotides agree with TRBD1. CDR1 and CDR2 from the germline V gene are LNHNV and YYDKDF (reference sequence). The CDR3 sequence is 15 residues long. V was pared by 5 bases and J by 6 bases, with 8 bases of the junction left unmatched. CDR3 amino acids: CATSRRDRGGDTQYF. The CDR3, as DNA: TGTGCCACCAGCCGCCGGGACAGGGGTGGGGATACGCAGTATTTT.

This sequence joins TRBV7-9 and TRBJ1-2; no clear D. Trimming left V 2 bases short and J 6 bases short, with 16 bases between. Germline V gives CDR1 SEHNR, CDR2 FQNEAQ (reference sequence). This CDR3 is 15 amino acids long. CDR3 region: CASSLPGLSRDGYTF. The CDR3 nucleotides read TGTGCCAGCAGCTTACCAGGACTATCAAGGGATGGCTACACCTTC.

V is TRBV4-1 and J is TRBJ2-1, with a tentative D call TRBD1 (5 bases). Germline V gene sequence: CDR1 MGHRA, CDR2 YSYEKL. Trimming took 0 bases from V and 9 from J, leaving 9 bases between them. There are 13 residues in the CDR3. For the CDR3, the DNA is TGCGCCAGCAGCCAAGACACAGGCAGTGAGCAGTTCTTC. Its translation: CASSQDTGSEQFF.

This clonotype was seen repeatedly, ten times or more. This chain links TRBV19 with TRBJ2-1; D tentatively reads TRBD1 or TRBD2 (5 bases each). There are 15 residues in the CDR3. V was trimmed by 0 bases and J by 3 bases, leaving 9 bases between them. Germline V gene data show CDR1 as LNHDA and CDR2 as SQIVND (reference sequence). CDR3 sequence reads: CASSIDGGVYNEQFF. CDR3 DNA: TGTGCCAGTAGTATAGATGGGGGTGTCTACAATGAGCAGTTCTTC. Full variable domain (missing parts from reference TRBV19 and TRBJ2-1): DGGITQSPKYLFRKEGQNVTLSCEQNLNHDAMYWYRQDPGQGLRLIYYSQIVNDFQKGDIAEGYSVSREKKESFPLTVTSAQKNPTAFYLCASSIDGGVYNEQFFGPGTRLTVL.